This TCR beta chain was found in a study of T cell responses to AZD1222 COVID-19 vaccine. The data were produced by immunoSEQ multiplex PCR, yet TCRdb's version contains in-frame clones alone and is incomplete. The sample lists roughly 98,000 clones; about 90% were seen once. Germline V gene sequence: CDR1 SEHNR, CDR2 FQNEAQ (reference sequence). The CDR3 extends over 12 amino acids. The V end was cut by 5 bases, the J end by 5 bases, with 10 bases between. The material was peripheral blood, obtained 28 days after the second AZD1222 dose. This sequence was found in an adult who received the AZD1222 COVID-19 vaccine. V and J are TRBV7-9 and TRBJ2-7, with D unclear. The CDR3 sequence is CASSLQSNEQYF. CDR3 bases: TGTGCCAGCAGCCTGCAATCGAACGAGCAGTACTTC.